Given below is one T cell receptor (beta chain) in context. The sample is drawn from a study of early T cells in non-severe SARS-CoV-2 infection. One entry per CDR3 protein results from TCRdb running MiXCR on the 5' RACE reads. The sample lists roughly 75,000 distinct CDR3 sequences, roughly 16% occurring once. Trimming removed 2 bases at V and 5 bases at J, with 18 bases between. The CDR3 has 16 residues. CDR1 and CDR2 (germline): GTSNPN, SVGIG (reference sequence). The rearrangement links TRBV30 to TRBJ2-2; D perhaps matches TRBD2 (7 bases). This TCR was sampled from an adult who was a healthcare worker with PCR-confirmed SARS-CoV-2 infection or an uninfected control (not recorded which). The specimen sequenced was whole blood. In nucleotides, the CDR3 is TGTGCCTGGAGTCTGGGGGGGCCCGCCATGACCGGGGAGCTGTTTTTT. Protein sequence: CAWSLGGPAMTGELFF.